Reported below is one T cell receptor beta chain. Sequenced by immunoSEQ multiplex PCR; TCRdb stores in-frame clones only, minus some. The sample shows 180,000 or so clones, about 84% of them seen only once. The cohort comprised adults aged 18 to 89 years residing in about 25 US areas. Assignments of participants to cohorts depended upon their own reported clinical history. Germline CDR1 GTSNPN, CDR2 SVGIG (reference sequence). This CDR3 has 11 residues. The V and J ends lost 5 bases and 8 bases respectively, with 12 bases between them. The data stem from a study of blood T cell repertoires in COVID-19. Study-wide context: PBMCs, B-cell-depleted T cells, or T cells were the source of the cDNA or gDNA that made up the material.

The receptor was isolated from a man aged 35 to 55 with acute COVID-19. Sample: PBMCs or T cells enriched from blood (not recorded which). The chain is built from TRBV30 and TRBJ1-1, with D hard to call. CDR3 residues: CAWRRGFEAFF. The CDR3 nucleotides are TGTGCCTGGCGGAGAGGCTTCGAAGCTTTCTTT.